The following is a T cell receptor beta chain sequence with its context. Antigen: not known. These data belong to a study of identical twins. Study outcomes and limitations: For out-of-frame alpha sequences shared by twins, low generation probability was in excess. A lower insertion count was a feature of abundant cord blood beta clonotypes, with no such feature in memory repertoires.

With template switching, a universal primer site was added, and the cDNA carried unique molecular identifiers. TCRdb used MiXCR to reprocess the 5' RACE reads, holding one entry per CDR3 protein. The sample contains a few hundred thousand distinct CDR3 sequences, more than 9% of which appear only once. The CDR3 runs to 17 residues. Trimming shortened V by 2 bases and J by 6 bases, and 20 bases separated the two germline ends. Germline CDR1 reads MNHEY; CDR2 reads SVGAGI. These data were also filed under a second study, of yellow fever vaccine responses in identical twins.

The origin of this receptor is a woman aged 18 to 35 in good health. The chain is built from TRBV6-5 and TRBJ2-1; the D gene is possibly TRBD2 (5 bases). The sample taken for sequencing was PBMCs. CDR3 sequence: CASSYDQASMSFNEQFF. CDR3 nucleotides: TGTGCCAGCAGTTACGATCAGGCTAGCATGAGTTTCAATGAGCAGTTCTTC.